The rows below give T cell receptor beta chains drawn from one sample of a study of T cell repertoires in cytomegalovirus infection. Their antigens are not known. TCRdb itself ran the reads through MiXCR, one entry per CDR3 protein. The sample shows approximately 300,000 distinct CDR3 sequences, 25% to 35% of them seen only once. The source material was cultured PBMCs, sampled from culture after CMV antigen stimulation. The receptors come from a human donor in good health (CMV status not recorded). Some clones in this sample may be carry-over from other donors' samples. Both conserved end residues are trimmed from each CDR3.

>TRBV19|TRBJ2-3
ASSPRRDTQY
>TRBV19|TRBJ2-6
ASRPQGANVLT
>TRBV20-1|TRBJ1-2
SASGTRGYT
>TRBV7-2|TRBJ2-4
ASSLGLGALAGNIQY
>TRBV7-9|TRBJ2-1
ASSRTGAPSYNEQF
>TRBV20-1|TRBJ1-5
SAAGQVGQPQH
>TRBV7-9|TRBJ1-1
ASSTVAIEAF
>TRBV5-8|TRBJ2-5
ASSLGFPTQY
>TRBV19|TRBJ1-5
ASSISSDSNQPQH
>TRBV11-1|TRBJ1-6
ASSISASSYNSPLH
>TRBV12-3/TRBV12-4|TRBJ1-1
ASSLKSNTEAF
>TRBV27|TRBJ1-1
ASSLMGPTEAF
>TRBV6-1|TRBJ1-6
ASSNYPGTGVNSPLH
>TRBV12-3/TRBV12-4|TRBJ1-1
ASTLGLTEAF
>TRBV7-2|TRBJ2-1
ASSPSVDEQF
>TRBV18|TRBJ1-4
ASSPYTIEEKLF
>TRBV15|TRBJ2-3
ATSRRDTDTQY
>TRBV7-9|TRBJ2-7
ASSLAGTVYEQY
>TRBV20-1|TRBJ1-5
SAISRDSNQPQH
>TRBV7-2|TRBJ1-1
ASSLNMGAEAF
>TRBV11-2|TRBJ2-7
ASNSQSSYEQY
>TRBV28|TRBJ1-6
ASSFFETLSSPLH
>TRBV25-1|TRBJ2-4
ASSDKGRTGSGLAKNIQY
>TRBV12-3/TRBV12-4|TRBJ1-1
ASSPRQDRNTEAF
>TRBV7-2|TRBJ2-7
ASSLPVNYEQY
>TRBV7-2|TRBJ1-2
ASTTGDYGYT
>TRBV7-6|TRBJ1-2
ASSFSNPNYGYT
>TRBV10-3|TRBJ1-6
AISDQKRPGSSYNSPLH
>TRBV4-2|TRBJ1-6
ASSQEVRTDSPLH
>TRBV4-2|TRBJ2-1
ASSQEQVTTGVGRNEQF
>TRBV27|TRBJ2-5
ASSPGSTRGTQY
>TRBV5-1|TRBJ2-7
ASSPGATSSYEQY
>TRBV7-8|TRBJ1-5
ASSRYREGHQPQH
>TRBV2|TRBJ2-1
ASTDRDNEQF
>TRBV6-1|TRBJ1-1
ASSGTVGNTEAF